This note documents a single T cell receptor (beta chain) sequence. The specificity of this receptor is unknown. The input lacks base qualities; no much larger clone sits a single base away. Collaborating institutions collected whole blood in K2EDTA tubes following their own protocols. For TCRbeta analysis, collaborator samples were shipped as frozen whole blood, as isolated PBMCs, or as DNA extracted from either sample type. This sample stems from a study of blood T cell repertoires in COVID-19 (dated by TCRdb to 2018 to 2020). Regarding the study in general: The collaborator samples originated in the United States, Italy and Spain and spanned the acute and convalescent phases of COVID-19. Subjects who had been exposed to COVID-19, were actively infected with it, or had recovered from it provided the deeply sampled blood TCRbeta repertoires that made up the dataset. The repertoires were released in a freely available public database meant as a resource for research on the immune response to SARS-CoV-2. The prospective study material was composed of cDNA or gDNA derived from T cells, B-cell-depleted T cells, or PBMCs. The samples were drawn from two sources: the first 160 participants of the ongoing ImmuneRACE study, and approximately 1,300 subjects contributed by 6 global collaborators. The sample metadata nearly always contained a de-identified subject ID, COVID-19 status, age in years and sex. Where available, HLA class I and class II types were taken from metadata supplied by the sample provider and were not determined by assay-based typing.

TCRbeta CDR3 regions were amplified from genomic DNA by means of the immunoSEQ Assay, a bias-controlled multiplex PCR. Regarding the original processing steps: The number of nucleated cells in each sample was estimated from the amplification of reference gene primers within the assay. To quantify the absolute abundance of each unique TCRbeta CDR3 rearrangement, sequence reads were collapsed and filtered. For each sample, productive Simpson clonality was calculated as the square root of Simpson's diversity index over productive rearrangements. In its TCRdb copy, this immuneACCESS table keeps in-frame sequences only and misses some clones. Where compared with another copy, unresolved V genes explain less than half of these, and the others have no known cause. For V, J and clone size, that table is used; D and trimming come from the DNA. The table for this sample lists roughly 78,000 clones; 88% of them were counted only once. The ten largest clones take up more than 25% of the sample.

Study-level results and caveats: The quantity of clinical and demographic metadata differed by source and by participant and was supplied without curation.

This sequence was found in a man aged 45-60 years with acute or convalescent COVID-19. Sequenced material: peripheral blood.

The DNA sequence reads TGCGCCAGCAGCTTGGCGGACAGGGGCCAAGAGACCCAGTACTTC. This yields the protein CASSLADRGQETQYF. This chain joins TRBV5-1 to TRBJ2-5; the central 9 bases match TRBD1. Sequences SGHRS (CDR1) and YFSETQ (CDR2) are obtained from the germline V gene. From cysteine to phenylalanine, the CDR3 is 15 amino acids long. Solely the CDR3 DNA is kept, with 45 bases framed from the first base. Here V drops 0 bases and J drops 1 base, and the junction holds 1 base not matched to any gene.